The present entry profiles one T cell receptor (beta chain) with its context. This clonotype was picked up one time. What antigen it recognizes has not been identified. No much larger clonotype is one base removed from it; base qualities were not supplied. Resting on one read, the evidence is weak. Inclusive of the bounding cysteine and phenylalanine, the CDR3 is 14 residues long. Only the CDR3 region is kept as DNA, spanning 42 bases read in frame from base 1. CDR1 LGHDT and CDR2 YNNKEL are derived from the germline V gene (reference sequence). Ends trimmed: V by 1 base, J by 9 bases; bases unmatched to a gene: 6. These data are taken from a study of CD8 T cells in Susac syndrome (dated by TCRdb to between 2019 and 2020). In the study overall: Whether CD8+ T cell activation and differentiation in Susac syndrome was antigen driven was tested using repertoire sequencing. Results the study describes overall, beyond this receptor: The number of individuals in the TCR sequencing and HLA analysis was recognized as being relatively small.

RNA was extracted with the RNeasy kit and roughly 0.45 to 1 ug was reverse transcribed using random hexamers. TCR beta CDR3 regions were amplified with the immunoSEQ multiplex PCR assay covering 54 Vbeta and 13 Jbeta segments. PCR amplification bias was corrected using a synthetic template baseline for primer optimization and computational correction. Per the source publication's procedure: Reads were annotated to V, D and J genes according to IMGT and were analyzed with immunoSEQ Analyzer, with only productive sequences retained. To calculate clonality, Shannon entropy was normalized by log2 of the number of productive unique sequences and then subtracted from one. For each patient and control, public and private clones were evaluated within the 100 most prevalent clones. Clones were defined as Susac-specific when absent from the healthy and MS cohorts, from about a thousand published viral clones and from other ImmuneACCESS disease sequences. TCRdb applied fastp at Q25 and MiXCR to the public reads, then kept only in-frame beta chains. Identical CDR3 protein sequences are pooled into one entry, listed with their most common genes and DNA. TCRdb, not the authors, supplied the V and J calls. A total of 150,000 to 200,000 distinct CDR3 sequences appear in this sample, about 95% of them only once. The top ten clonotypes cover more than 0.12% of the sample.

High-throughput TCR beta sequencing profiled peripheral blood CD8+ and CD4+ T cells from healthy donors, Susac syndrome patients and multiple sclerosis patients. Healthy donors were included as age- and sex-matched controls. Bulk CD8+ and CD4+ T cells were purified by magnetic negative isolation, whereas CD8+ TEMRA cells were enriched by FACS. Blood was collected in EDTA tubes and processed within 24 hours, with PBMCs isolated through density gradient centrifugation. PBMCs intended for TCR sequencing were cryopreserved in liquid nitrogen and thawed later in a water bath at 37 degrees C. A purity of at least 90% was achieved for sorted or isolated CD4+, CD8+ and CD8+ TEMRA cells.

The chain joins TRBV3-1 to TRBJ2-1, with 7 middle bases fitting TRBD2. The specimen sequenced was CD4+ T cells from PBMCs. The sequence was collected from a human donor in good health. The CDR3: CASSQASGGVEQFF. The sequence in DNA is TGTGCCAGCAGCCAAGCATCGGGGGGTGTTGAGCAGTTCTTC.